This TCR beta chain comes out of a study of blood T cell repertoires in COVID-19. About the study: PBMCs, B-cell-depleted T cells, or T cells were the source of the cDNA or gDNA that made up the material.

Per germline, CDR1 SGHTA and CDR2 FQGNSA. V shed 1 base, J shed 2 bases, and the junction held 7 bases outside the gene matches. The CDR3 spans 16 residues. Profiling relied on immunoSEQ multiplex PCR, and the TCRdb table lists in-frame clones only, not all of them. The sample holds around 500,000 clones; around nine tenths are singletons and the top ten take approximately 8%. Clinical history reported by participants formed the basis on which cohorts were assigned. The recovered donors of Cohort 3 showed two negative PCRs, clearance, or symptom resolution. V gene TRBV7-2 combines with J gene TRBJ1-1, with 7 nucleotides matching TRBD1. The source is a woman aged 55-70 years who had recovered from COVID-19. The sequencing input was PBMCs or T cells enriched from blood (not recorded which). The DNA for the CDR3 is TGTGCCAGCAGCTTAGATAGTCGACAGGGAAACACTGAAGCTTTCTTT. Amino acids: CASSLDSRQGNTEAFF.